This T cell receptor (beta chain) comes out of a study of blood T cells in healthy people across ages. In the study overall: The template switching approach captured approximately one barcoded beta molecule for every two T cells.

The CDR3 has 15 residues. Germline assignment: CDR1 ENHRY and CDR2 SYGVKD. On this clonotype: The junction differs from germline at one of its ends, possibly a read error.

With a J-beta primer mix and a sample-barcoded 5' primer, a second PCR ran 7 to 11 cycles. Unique molecular identifiers of 12 random nucleotides labeled each cDNA. MiXCR was run by TCRdb on the 5' RACE reads, yielding one entry per CDR3 protein. The data show approximately 600,000 distinct CDR3 sequences, under 70% seen once. Peripheral blood, approximately 10 milliliters per donor, was collected. The TCR comes from a man in his 60s in good health. Material for sequencing was blood. The rearrangement uses TRBV10-3 and TRBJ2-7, with TRBD1 identical over 8 bases. The DNA of the CDR3 is TGTGCCATCAGTTCCAGGACAGGGAGCTCCTACGAGCAGTCCTTC. Encoded protein: CAISSRTGSSYEQSF.